The 21 T cell receptor beta chains below all came from one sample that was sequenced in a study of T-cell memory formation after mild COVID-19. TCRdb fed the 5' RACE reads into MiXCR, producing one record per CDR3 protein. The sample carries about 210,000 distinct CDR3 sequences, under 30% recorded once. Sequenced input: PBMCs or a T cell subset sorted from them (not recorded which). Receptor source: an adult woman who had mild COVID-19 (a few samples of this study predate the infection). Cell type and time point are not known.

This clonotype is a singleton in its sample. CDR3 sequence: CASSQANVVASEQYF. CDR3 sequence (DNA): TGCGCCAGCAGCCAAGCAAATGTGGTAGCATCCGAGCAGTACTTC. The V gene is TRBV4-3, the J gene TRBJ2-7; D unresolved. Germline CDR1 and CDR2: LGHNA and YSLEER. This CDR3 has 15 residues. Between the trimmed V and J ends, which lost 1 base and 6 bases, there was a span of 16 bases.

The gene calls are TRBV11-2 and TRBJ2-1, with D hard to call. V was trimmed by 3 bases and J by 0 bases, leaving 9 bases between them. The CDR3 extends over 15 amino acids. Germline CDR1 and CDR2: SGHAT and FQNNGV. The CDR3 spells CASSFEPPSYNEQFF. The CDR3 nucleotides read TGTGCCAGCAGCTTTGAACCGCCCTCCTACAATGAGCAGTTCTTC.

As DNA, the CDR3 is TGTGCCAGCAGCTCGACCGACCGAGGAGGCACAGATACGCAGTATTTT. Its translation is CASSSTDRGGTDTQYF. The gene calls are TRBV7-3 and TRBJ2-3; no clear D gene. V was pared by 4 bases and J by 1 base, with 15 bases between. Germline CDR1 is SGHTA and CDR2 is FQGTGA. The CDR3 has 16 amino acids.

The chain joins TRBV4-3 to TRBJ2-1; D tentatively reads TRBD1 or TRBD2 (6 bases each). The CDR3 length is 17 residues. CDR1 LGHNA and CDR2 YSLEER come from the germline V gene. Trimming took 0 bases from V and 0 from J, leaving 12 bases between them. The CDR3 region is CASSQDLGGNSYNEQFF. For the CDR3, the DNA is TGCGCCAGCAGCCAAGATCTGGGGGGCAACTCCTACAATGAGCAGTTCTTC.

This chain connects TRBV7-9 to TRBJ1-5; 8 bases line up with TRBD1. CDR1 and CDR2 from the germline V gene are SEHNR and FQNEAQ (reference sequence). The J segment lost 7 bases and the V segment lost 5 bases, leaving 7 bases of the junction unmatched. The CDR3 spans 14 residues. The CDR3 spells CASSPDRAGQPQHF. Written as DNA, the CDR3 is TGTGCCAGCAGCCCGGACAGGGCCGGACAGCCCCAGCATTTT.

This sequence joins TRBV29-1 and TRBJ1-5; a weak D match, TRBD1 (5 bases). V lost 3 bases, J lost 5 bases, and 11 bases lay in between. This CDR3 spans 13 amino acids. The germline V gene has CDR1 SQVTM and CDR2 ANQGSEA. CDR3 sequence reads: CSVEEGRDQPQHF. The DNA of the CDR3 is TGCAGCGTTGAGGAGGGACGAGATCAGCCCCAGCATTTT.

This chain links TRBV4-2 with TRBJ2-5; TRBD2 matches at 12 bases. Germline trimming cut 0 bases from V and 7 bases from J; bases unmatched to any gene: 6. CDR1 is LGHNA, CDR2 YNFKEQ, per germline. The CDR3 consists of 16 residues. The CDR3, as DNA: TGTGCCAGCAGCCAAGAGACTAGCGGGAGAGTGGGGACCCAGTACTTC. As protein: CASSQETSGRVGTQYF.

With respect to this clonotype: The CDR3 does not end in the conserved phenylalanine or tryptophan, so this is likely a read error. The limits of the CDR3 on the DNA are not certain, so only TCRdb's listed CDR3 is given. The chain combines TRBV20-1 with TRBJ2-7; TRBD2 was called by the table and not checked on the DNA. CDR1 and CDR2 (germline): DFQATT, SNEGSKA (reference sequence). The CDR3 sequence runs 14 residues, both termini included. The CDR3 here is CSALSGGASGSTVL.

A few counts support this clonotype. Written as DNA, the CDR3 is TGTGCCAGCAGCTCGACCAACTTCAGGGTAGGGGAGACCCAGTACTTC. Its translation: CASSSTNFRVGETQYF. The chain is built from TRBV5-6 and TRBJ2-5, with a possible D match to TRBD1 (5 bases). CDR3 size: 16 residues. With 3 bases removed from V and 5 bases from J, the gap between germline ends came to 20 bases. Germline assignment: CDR1 SGHDT and CDR2 YYEEEE.

The chain joins TRBV7-9 to TRBJ2-7, with D possibly TRBD1 on 6 matching bases. Trimming left V 9 bases short and J 5 bases short, with 11 bases between. The CDR3 is 11 residues long. The V gene's germline CDR1 is SEHNR and CDR2 FQNEAQ (reference sequence). The CDR3 spells CARQGEDEQYF. The CDR3 coding sequence is TGTGCCAGACAGGGTGAGGACGAGCAGTACTTC.

This clonotype was counted only a few times. The chain joins TRBV5-6 to TRBJ1-2; a possible D gene is TRBD1 (6 bases). CDR1 and CDR2 from the germline V gene are SGHDT and YYEEEE. The CDR3 has 18 residues. V lost 0 bases and J lost 5, with 23 bases in between. This CDR3 is CASSLANAVPGAQYGYTF. Here the CDR3 DNA reads TGTGCCAGCAGCTTGGCCAACGCGGTCCCAGGGGCACAGTATGGCTACACCTTC.

The chain employs TRBV27 and TRBJ2-3, with TRBD2 as a possible D gene (6 bases). Trimming removed 4 bases at V and 3 bases at J, with 23 bases between. The CDR3 is made up of 18 amino acids. The germline gives CDR1 MNHEY, CDR2 SMNVEV (reference sequence). CDR3 sequence: CASSWNRERPRVTDTQYF. The CDR3, as DNA: TGTGCCAGCAGTTGGAATCGGGAGCGGCCGAGGGTTACAGATACGCAGTATTTT.

The chain combines TRBV29-1 with TRBJ1-2, with 10 nucleotides matching TRBD1. The CDR3 spans 16 residues. Trimming took 0 bases from V and 8 from J; bases not matched to a gene: 12. The germline gives CDR1 SQVTM, CDR2 ANQGSEA. The CDR3 is CSVEEDWVDRGPGYTF. CDR3 bases: TGCAGCGTTGAAGAAGATTGGGTTGACAGGGGGCCAGGCTACACCTTC.

V and J are TRBV29-1 and TRBJ2-1, with unresolved D. Germline V gene sequence: CDR1 SQVTM, CDR2 ANQGSEA. This CDR3 region has 15 residues. V lost 0 bases, J lost 0 bases, and 9 bases lay in between. The CDR3 sequence: CSVEERLFSYNEQFF. The DNA of the CDR3 is TGCAGCGTTGAAGAAAGACTGTTCTCCTACAATGAGCAGTTCTTC.

The chain couples TRBV7-9 to TRBJ2-5, with D perhaps TRBD1 or TRBD2 (5 bases each). Germline values: CDR1 SEHNR, CDR2 FQNEAQ (reference sequence). V was pared by 5 bases and J by 5 bases, with 21 bases between. This CDR3 spans 16 amino acids. CDR3 nucleotide sequence: TGTGCCAGCAGCCCCCCGGGGCCAAGAGGTCCGGAGACCCAGTACTTC. Its translation: CASSPPGPRGPETQYF.

This clonotype appeared a few times. V gene TRBV18 combines with J gene TRBJ2-1; 8 nucleotides line up with TRBD1. This CDR3 comprises 15 residues. The germline V gene encodes CDR1 KGHSH and CDR2 LQKENI. V was pared by 3 bases and J by 4 bases, with 5 bases of the junction left unmatched. The CDR3 protein is CASSPRTGRYNEQFF. DNA for the CDR3: TGTGCCAGCTCACCCAGGACAGGGAGGTACAATGAGCAGTTCTTC.

The V gene is TRBV29-1, the J gene TRBJ2-1, with 8 bases lining up with TRBD2. Germline loops: CDR1 SQVTM, CDR2 ANQGSEA. With V trimmed by 4 bases and J by 10 bases, 9 bases remained unmatched. The CDR3 sequence is 13 residues long. The CDR3: CSVGPGGPYEQFF. The CDR3 DNA reads as TGCAGCGTTGGGCCGGGAGGGCCCTACGAGCAGTTCTTC.

CDR3 residues: CSVGQPGEPQAFF. The CDR3 DNA reads as TGCAGCGTTGGGCAGCCCGGGGAGCCCCAAGCTTTCTTT. The gene calls are TRBV29-1 and TRBJ1-1, with D unclear. CDR1 is SQVTM, CDR2 ANQGSEA, per germline. V shed 4 bases and J shed 9 bases, with 18 bases lying between them. The CDR3 loop spans 13 amino acids.

This clonotype was counted only a few times. The V gene is TRBV5-1, the J gene TRBJ2-7; tentative D call: TRBD1 (6 bases). This CDR3 contains 15 residues. V was clipped by 2 bases and J by 0 bases, with 12 bases between them. Germline loops: CDR1 SGHRS, CDR2 YFSETQ. Written as DNA, the CDR3 is TGCGCCAGCAGCTTTATTCCGGACAGCTCCTACGAGCAGTACTTC. The encoded protein is CASSFIPDSSYEQYF. Together with reference TRBV5-1 and TRBJ2-7, the CDR3 gives the full variable domain: KAGVTQTPRYLIKTRGQQVTLSCSPISGHRSVSWYQQTPGQGLQFLFEYFSETQRNKGNFPGRFSGRQFSNSRSEMNVSTLELGDSALYLCASSFIPDSSYEQYFGPGTRLTVT.

This clonotype has more than one count but fewer than ten. The chain combines TRBV18 with TRBJ2-7; 9 bases are a match to TRBD1. The J segment lost 1 base and the V segment lost 3 bases, leaving 7 bases of the junction unmatched. This CDR3 contains 16 residues. Germline V CDR1 and CDR2: KGHSH, LQKENI. CDR3 sequence: CASSPGQGSLSYEQYF. In nucleotides, the CDR3 is TGTGCCAGCTCACCCGGACAGGGGTCCCTGTCCTACGAGCAGTACTTC.

This clonotype was seen more than once but under ten times. The rearrangement uses TRBV7-3 and TRBJ2-3; 8 nucleotides align to TRBD1. The ends lost 5 bases at V and 2 bases at J; junction bases unmatched: 3. The CDR3 runs 14 residues. Looked up from germline, CDR1 is SGHTA and CDR2 is FQGTGA. CDR3 sequence (DNA): TGTGCCAGCAGCCAGGACAGGGACACAGATACGCAGTATTTT. Residues: CASSQDRDTDTQYF.